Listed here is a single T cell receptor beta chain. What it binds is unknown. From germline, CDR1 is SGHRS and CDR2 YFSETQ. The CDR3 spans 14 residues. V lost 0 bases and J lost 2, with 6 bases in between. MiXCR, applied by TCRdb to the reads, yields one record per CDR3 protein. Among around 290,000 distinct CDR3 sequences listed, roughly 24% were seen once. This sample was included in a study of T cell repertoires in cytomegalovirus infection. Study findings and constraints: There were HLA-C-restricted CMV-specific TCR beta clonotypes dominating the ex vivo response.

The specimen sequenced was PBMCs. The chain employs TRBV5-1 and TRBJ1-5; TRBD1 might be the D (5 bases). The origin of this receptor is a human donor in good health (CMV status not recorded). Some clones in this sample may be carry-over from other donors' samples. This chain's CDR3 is CASSLETGNQPQHF. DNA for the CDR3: TGCGCCAGCAGCTTGGAGACAGGCAATCAGCCCCAGCATTTT.